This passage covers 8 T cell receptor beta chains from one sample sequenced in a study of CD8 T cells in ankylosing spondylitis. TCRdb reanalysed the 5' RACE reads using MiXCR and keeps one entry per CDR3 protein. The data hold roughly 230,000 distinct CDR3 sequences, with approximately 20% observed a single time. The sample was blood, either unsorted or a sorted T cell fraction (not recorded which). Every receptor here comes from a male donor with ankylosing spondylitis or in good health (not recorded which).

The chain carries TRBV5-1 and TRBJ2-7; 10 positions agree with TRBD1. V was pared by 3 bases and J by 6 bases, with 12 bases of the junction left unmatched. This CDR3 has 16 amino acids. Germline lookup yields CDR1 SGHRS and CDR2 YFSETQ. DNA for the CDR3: TGCGCCAGCAGCTCACCTCCGGGACAGGGGTTTTTCGAGCAGTACTTC. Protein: CASSSPPGQGFFEQYF.

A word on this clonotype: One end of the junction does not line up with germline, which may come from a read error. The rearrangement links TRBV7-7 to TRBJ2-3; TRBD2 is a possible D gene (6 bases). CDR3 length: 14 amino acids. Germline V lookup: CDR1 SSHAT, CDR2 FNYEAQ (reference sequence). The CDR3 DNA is TGTGCTAGCAGCTTAGGAGGGGCGGCGGATACGCAGTATTTT. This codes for CASSLGGAADTQYF.

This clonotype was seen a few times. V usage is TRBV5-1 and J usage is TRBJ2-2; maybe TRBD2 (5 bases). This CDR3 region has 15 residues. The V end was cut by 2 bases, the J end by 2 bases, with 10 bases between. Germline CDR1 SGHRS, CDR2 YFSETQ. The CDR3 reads CASSLISGNTGELFF. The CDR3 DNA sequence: TGCGCCAGCAGCTTAATTTCGGGAAACACCGGGGAGCTGTTTTTT.

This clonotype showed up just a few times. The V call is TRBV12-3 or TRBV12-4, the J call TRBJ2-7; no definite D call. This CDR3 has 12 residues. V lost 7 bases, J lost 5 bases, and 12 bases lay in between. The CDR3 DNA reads TGTGCCAGCACCTTGGGTGGCCACGAGCAGTACTTC. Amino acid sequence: CASTLGGHEQYF.

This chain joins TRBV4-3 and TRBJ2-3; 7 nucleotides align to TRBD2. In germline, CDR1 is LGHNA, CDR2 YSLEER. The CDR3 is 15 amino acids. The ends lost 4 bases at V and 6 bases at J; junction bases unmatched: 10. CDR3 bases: TGCGCCAGCAGCCCCCGCGCAGCGGGATTGGATACGCAGTATTTT. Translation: CASSPRAAGLDTQYF.

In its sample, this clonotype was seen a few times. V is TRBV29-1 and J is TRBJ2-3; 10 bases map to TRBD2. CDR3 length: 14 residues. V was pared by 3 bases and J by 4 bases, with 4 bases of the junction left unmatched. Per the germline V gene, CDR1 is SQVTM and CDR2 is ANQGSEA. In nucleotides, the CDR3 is TGCAGCGTTGAGGGACTAGCGTCAGCAGATACGCAGTATTTT. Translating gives CSVEGLASADTQYF.

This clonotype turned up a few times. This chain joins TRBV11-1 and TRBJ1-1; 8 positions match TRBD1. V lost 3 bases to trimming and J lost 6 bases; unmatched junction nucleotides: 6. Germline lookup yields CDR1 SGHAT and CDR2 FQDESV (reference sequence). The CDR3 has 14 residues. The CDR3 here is CASSFGQGGAEAFF. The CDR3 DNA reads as TGTGCCAGCAGCTTTGGACAGGGAGGGGCTGAAGCTTTCTTT.

The CDR3 here is CASSSNPDLKGYTF. Here the CDR3 DNA reads TGTGCCAGCAGTTCGAACCCGGACTTGAAGGGCTACACCTTC. The gene calls are TRBV27 and TRBJ1-2; the D is unclear. V was pared by 4 bases and J by 8 bases, with 17 bases between. CDR3 length: 14 residues. Per the germline V gene, CDR1 is MNHEY and CDR2 is SMNVEV (reference sequence).